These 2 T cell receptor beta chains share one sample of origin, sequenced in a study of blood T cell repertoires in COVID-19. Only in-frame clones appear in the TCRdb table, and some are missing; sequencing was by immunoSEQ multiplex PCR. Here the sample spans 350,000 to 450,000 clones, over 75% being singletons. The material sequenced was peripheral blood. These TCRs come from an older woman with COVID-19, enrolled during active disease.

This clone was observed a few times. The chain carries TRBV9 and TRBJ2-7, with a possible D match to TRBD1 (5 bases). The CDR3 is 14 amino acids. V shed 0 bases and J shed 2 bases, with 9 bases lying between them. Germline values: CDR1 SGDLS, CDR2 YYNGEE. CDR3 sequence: CASSVEPTAYEQYF. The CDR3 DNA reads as TGTGCCAGCAGCGTAGAGCCGACAGCCTACGAGCAGTACTTC.

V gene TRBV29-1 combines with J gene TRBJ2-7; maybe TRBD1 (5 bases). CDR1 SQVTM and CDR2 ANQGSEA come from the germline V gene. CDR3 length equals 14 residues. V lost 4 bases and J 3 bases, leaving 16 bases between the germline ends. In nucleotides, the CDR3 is TGCAGCGTTGGTGGACACCCACTCCTCTACGAGCAGTACTTC. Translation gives CSVGGHPLLYEQYF.